This section outlines one T cell receptor (beta chain) sequence together with its context. Antigen: not known. UMIs bearing a 6-nucleotide sample barcode were added through template switching. TCRdb derives one entry per CDR3 protein from the 5' RACE reads, leaving out DNA. The table lists some 150,000 distinct CDR3 sequences. An approximately 2.5 ml blood sample was drawn per donor. This entry comes from a study of monozygotic twins with inflammatory bowel disease. Study results and caveats: Repertoire similarity did not differ between concordant and discordant twins, perhaps due to limited power. Immunosuppressive treatments differing between patients may have added repertoire variability.

Per the germline V gene, CDR1 is LGHDT and CDR2 is YNNKEL (reference sequence). This CDR3 comprises 15 residues. The J gene is TRBJ1-1, the V gene TRBV3-1. This receptor was identified in a human donor with ulcerative colitis or Crohn's disease, or a healthy co-twin of an affected twin (not recorded which). The material sequenced was blood. The CDR3 here is CASSQESTENTEAFF. The full variable domain, its missing parts supplied by reference TRBV3-1 and TRBJ1-1, is DTAVSQTPKYLVTQMGNDKSIKCEQNLGHDTMYWYKQDSKKFLKIMFSYNNKELIINETVPNRFSPKSPDKAHLNLHINSLELGDSAVYFCASSQESTENTEAFFGQGTRLTVV.